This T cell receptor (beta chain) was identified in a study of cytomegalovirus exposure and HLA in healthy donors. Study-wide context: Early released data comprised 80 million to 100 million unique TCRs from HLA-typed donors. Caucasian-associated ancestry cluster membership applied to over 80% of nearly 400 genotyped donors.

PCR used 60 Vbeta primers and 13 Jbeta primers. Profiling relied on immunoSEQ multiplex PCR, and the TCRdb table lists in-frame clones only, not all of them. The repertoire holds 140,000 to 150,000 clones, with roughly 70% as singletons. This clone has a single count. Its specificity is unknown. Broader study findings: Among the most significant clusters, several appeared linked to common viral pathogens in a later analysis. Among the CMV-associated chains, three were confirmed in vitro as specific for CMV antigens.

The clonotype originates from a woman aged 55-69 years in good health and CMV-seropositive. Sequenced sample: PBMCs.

The CDR3: CASSLGLAGYNEQFF. In DNA form, the CDR3 reads TGCGCCAGCAGCCTCGGACTAGCGGGATACAATGAGCAGTTCTTC. This chain uses TRBV5-1 with TRBJ2-1, with 12 bases fitting TRBD2. Germline assignment: CDR1 SGHRS and CDR2 YFSETQ. The CDR3 runs 15 residues. Losses at the gene ends were 4 bases for V and 4 bases for J; bases not matched to a gene: 3.